These 21 T cell receptor beta chains came from one sample sequenced in a study of CD8 T cells in ankylosing spondylitis. General study points: Typical of ankylosing spondylitis blood, it appeared, was a TCR beta motif of several highly homologous variants.

No antigen has been identified for these receptors. One entry per CDR3 protein, called by TCRdb with MiXCR from the 5' RACE reads. This table holds some 840,000 distinct CDR3 sequences, about 12% found once. Source material: blood, either unsorted or a sorted T cell fraction (not recorded which). The receptors stem from a male donor with ankylosing spondylitis.

This clonotype was found many times. The J gene is TRBJ1-4, the V gene TRBV11-1, with 9 bases fitting TRBD1. V trimming: 4 bases; J trimming: 2 bases; junction bases outside the gene matches: 11. This CDR3 spans 18 amino acids. The germline CDR1 and CDR2 sequences are SGHAT and FQDESV (reference sequence). Written as DNA, the CDR3 is TGTGCCAGCAGCTCTGACAGGGGGACGTCGCCCACTAATGAAAAACTGTTTTTT. Translating it yields CASSSDRGTSPTNEKLFF.

This clonotype was seen a handful of times. The genes are TRBV6-2 or TRBV6-3 and TRBJ1-1; a possible D gene is TRBD1 (6 bases). The CDR3 runs 17 residues. The V gene's germline CDR1 is MNHEY and CDR2 SVGEGT. V lost 0 bases, J lost 5 bases, and 19 bases lay in between. The CDR3 loop is CASSYSMGGASWTEAFF. The CDR3 bases are TGTGCCAGCAGTTACTCGATGGGGGGCGCAAGCTGGACTGAAGCTTTCTTT.

The gene calls are TRBV4-1 and TRBJ1-4, with D unresolved. The ends were cut back, 0 bases at V and 4 bases at J, with 12 bases in the middle. Per the germline V gene, CDR1 is MGHRA and CDR2 is YSYEKL. This CDR3 contains 16 residues. In nucleotides, the CDR3 is TGCGCCAGCAGCCAAGATTATCTACGTGGTAATGAAAAACTGTTTTTT. It yields the protein CASSQDYLRGNEKLFF.

In its sample, this clonotype was seen a few times. The genes are TRBV24-1 and TRBJ2-3, with no clear D. The CDR3 consists of 13 residues. Trimming stripped 4 bases from V and 3 bases from J, with 7 bases between. Germline lookup yields CDR1 KGHDR and CDR2 SFDVKD. The CDR3 here is CATSESPTDTQYF. In nucleotides, the CDR3 is TGTGCCACCAGTGAGAGTCCAACAGATACGCAGTATTTT.

This clonotype was seen a handful of times. The chain is built from TRBV7-8 and TRBJ2-7; TRBD2 agrees at 7 bases. CDR3 length equals 14 residues. From germline, CDR1 is SGHVS and CDR2 FQNEAQ. Trimming at V came to 3 bases and at J to 0 bases, leaving 2 bases not matched to a gene. Here the CDR3 reads CASSFAGVSYEQYF. The CDR3 nucleotides are TGTGCCAGCAGCTTTGCGGGAGTCTCCTACGAGCAGTACTTC.

The rearrangement links TRBV4-3 to TRBJ1-2, with 8 bases matching TRBD1. Trimming took 2 bases from V and 4 from J; bases not matched to a gene: 6. Looked up from germline, CDR1 is LGHNA and CDR2 is YSLEER. This CDR3 has 15 residues. The CDR3 bases are TGCGCCAGCAGCCAATCCCGGACAGGGCTCTATGGCTACACCTTC. As protein: CASSQSRTGLYGYTF.

This clonotype occurred many times. The rearrangement uses TRBV29-1 and TRBJ2-7; D assignment may be TRBD1 or TRBD2 (5 bases each). CDR3 length equals 12 residues. V was shortened by 6 bases and J by 3 bases, with 12 bases between the two germline ends. The V gene's germline CDR1 is SQVTM and CDR2 ANQGSEA. In DNA form, the CDR3 reads TGCAGCGTCGGCAGGGAGTTCTACGAGCAGTACTTC. Translated: CSVGREFYEQYF.

V usage is TRBV5-1 and J usage is TRBJ1-4; weak D call: TRBD1 (6 bases). The CDR3 runs to 14 residues. Germline loops: CDR1 SGHRS, CDR2 YFSETQ. The V and J ends lost 1 base and 8 bases respectively, with 12 bases between them. DNA of the CDR3: TGCGCCAGCAGCTTGAACAGGGAGTACGAAAAACTGTTTTTT. It is translated as CASSLNREYEKLFF.

This chain joins TRBV20-1 and TRBJ1-2, with D possibly matching TRBD1 (5 bases). Trimming took 2 bases from V and 8 from J, leaving 12 bases between them. This CDR3 spans 12 amino acids. Germline assignment: CDR1 DFQATT and CDR2 SNEGSKA (reference sequence). This CDR3 reads CSARRGLSGYTF. CDR3 bases: TGCAGTGCTAGACGGGGGTTGAGCGGCTACACCTTC.

The chain couples TRBV29-1 to TRBJ1-1; 7 bases align to TRBD1. V gave up 5 bases and J gave up 4 bases; unmatched junction bases: 4. In germline, CDR1 is SQVTM, CDR2 ANQGSEA. The CDR3 is 12 residues long. The chain's CDR3 is CSVRAGGTEAFF. The CDR3 region has the DNA TGCAGCGTTCGGGCAGGGGGCACTGAAGCTTTCTTT.

The V call is TRBV20-1, the J call TRBJ2-1; weak D call: TRBD2 (6 bases). The ends were cut back, 6 bases at V and 7 bases at J, with 19 bases in the middle. From germline, CDR1 is DFQATT and CDR2 SNEGSKA (reference sequence). The CDR3 length is 14 residues. The CDR3 DNA sequence: TGCAGTGCAACCATAGGAGGGCCAGGGAATGAGCAGTTCTTC. This gives the protein CSATIGGPGNEQFF.

V gene TRBV7-2 combines with J gene TRBJ2-3; D remains unclear. Germline-derived CDR1 and CDR2 are SGHTA and FQGNSA. The V and J ends lost 0 bases and 2 bases respectively, with 6 bases between them. The CDR3 loop spans 14 amino acids. CDR3 sequence: CASSLAHLTDTQYF. CDR3 coding DNA: TGTGCCAGCAGCTTAGCACACCTCACAGATACGCAGTATTTT.

CDR3 residues: CASSDQGVSDTQYF. The CDR3 bases are TGCGCCAGCAGTGATCAGGGGGTTTCAGATACGCAGTATTTT. The genes are TRBV10-1 and TRBJ2-3, with TRBD1 identical over 7 bases. The CDR3 has 14 residues. After removal of 3 bases from V and 4 bases from J, the junction contained 4 bases not matched to a gene. Germline-derived CDR1 and CDR2 are WNHNN and SYGVQD (reference sequence).

This clonotype has only a few counts. This chain links TRBV7-2 with TRBJ2-5; 8 bases fit TRBD2. The CDR3 has 15 amino acids. CDR1 is SGHTA and CDR2 is FQGNSA in the germline V gene. The V gene end was trimmed by 0 bases and the J gene end by 5 bases; junction bases not matched to a gene: 5. CDR3: CASSLASGGWETQYF. CDR3 coding DNA: TGTGCCAGCAGCTTAGCCAGCGGGGGTTGGGAGACCCAGTACTTC.

This clonotype was seen a handful of times. The chain joins TRBV5-1 to TRBJ1-2, with a possible D match to TRBD1 (5 bases). CDR3 size: 15 residues. The germline V and J ends were trimmed by 1 base and 0 bases, with 10 bases remaining between them. The germline CDR1 and CDR2 sequences are SGHRS and YFSETQ. CDR3 nucleotides: TGCGCCAGCAGCTTGACTCCAGGGTCTAACTATGGCTACACCTTC. This sequence encodes CASSLTPGSNYGYTF.

A few counts support this clonotype. This chain connects TRBV12-3 or TRBV12-4 to TRBJ1-1, with D tentatively TRBD1 (5 bases). Trimming stripped 6 bases from V and 6 bases from J, with 17 bases between. The CDR3 has 14 amino acids. CDR3 region: CASSPTGRGAEAFF. CDR3 DNA: TGTGCCAGCAGCCCAACGGGACGAGGCGCTGAAGCTTTCTTT.

The DNA of the CDR3 is TGTGCCACCAGCATTCTGGCTAGTCGCCTCGGGGAGCTGTTTTTT. Translation: CATSILASRLGELFF. The chain combines TRBV15 with TRBJ2-2; D not resolved. Per germline, CDR1 LNHNV and CDR2 YYDKDF (reference sequence). The CDR3 length is 15 residues. V gave up 4 bases and J gave up 7 bases, with 16 bases separating them.

The V and J genes are TRBV20-1 and TRBJ2-1; no definite D call. The CDR3 loop spans 11 amino acids. With 2 bases removed from V and 8 bases from J, the gap between germline ends came to 7 bases. Germline assignment: CDR1 DFQATT and CDR2 SNEGSKA (reference sequence). The CDR3 region has the DNA TGCAGTGCTAGAAAGGTCGATGAGCAGTTCTTC. Residues: CSARKVDEQFF.

In this sample, this clonotype turned up a few times. The gene calls are TRBV18 and TRBJ2-1, with D unclear. Per the germline V gene, CDR1 is KGHSH and CDR2 is LQKENI. V was clipped by 4 bases and J by 9 bases, with 7 bases between them. The CDR3 has 11 amino acids. CDR3 DNA: TGTGCCAGCTCACAAGCCAGTGAGCAGTTCTTC. Translation: CASSQASEQFF.

This clonotype appeared a few times. J is TRBJ2-3 and V is TRBV20-1; D possibly uses TRBD1 or TRBD2 (5 bases each). This CDR3 spans 13 amino acids. V lost 2 bases and J 1 base, leaving 7 bases between the germline ends. CDR1 is DFQATT and CDR2 is SNEGSKA in the germline V gene (reference sequence). Here the CDR3 DNA reads TGCAGTGCTAGACCGGGGCGCACAGATACGCAGTATTTT. This sequence encodes CSARPGRTDTQYF.

This sequence joins TRBV29-1 and TRBJ1-2; weak D call: TRBD1 (5 bases). The CDR3 has 14 residues. CDR1 SQVTM and CDR2 ANQGSEA come from the germline V gene. V was trimmed by 7 bases and J by 1 base, leaving 16 bases between them. In DNA, the CDR3 is TGCAGCGCCGCGGGGACGGCTAATAACTATGGCTACACCTTC. It codes for CSAAGTANNYGYTF.